These T cell receptor beta chains were read from a single sample in a study of T cell changes during pregnancy in multiple sclerosis. Using immunoSEQ multiplex PCR, the repertoire was profiled, and TCRdb retains in-frame clones only, with some absent. The sample holds 85,000 to 100,000 clones, about 92% seen once. Specimen: peripheral blood, collected after pregnancy. These TCRs come from a female donor with multiple sclerosis, enrolled in a pregnancy study. The CDR3 runs from the conserved cysteine through the conserved F or W. The order of the fields is V gene, J gene, D gene, clone size, CDR3 DNA, CDR3 protein. A D gene is named only where the DNA matches it firmly. Expanded clones get a size class; other rows say once, few or many, or leave the size out.

V: TRBV4-3; J: TRBJ2-3; D: .; size: .; DNA: TGCGCCAGCAGCCGCTCGTCAGCAGGCGATAGCACAGATACGCAGTATTTT; CDR3: CASSRSSAGDSTDTQYF
V: TRBV7-9; J: TRBJ2-7; D: .; size: .; DNA: TGTGCCAGCAGCCCTACCAACGAGCAGTACTTC; CDR3: CASSPTNEQYF
V: TRBV16; J: TRBJ1-2; D: TRBD1; size: .; DNA: TGTGCCAGCAGCCAAAGTGACGGACAGGTCAGTGGCTACACCTTC; CDR3: CASSQSDGQVSGYTF
V: TRBV18; J: TRBJ2-7; D: TRBD2; size: .; DNA: TGTGCCAGCTCACCAATGCTACTAGCGGGGGGATCCTACGAGCAGTACTTC; CDR3: CASSPMLLAGGSYEQYF
V: TRBV7-9; J: TRBJ2-2; D: .; size: .; DNA: TGTGCCAGCAGCCAACGATCCGAGAGTTACACCGGGGAGCTGTTTTTT; CDR3: CASSQRSESYTGELFF
V: TRBV14; J: TRBJ2-3; D: .; size: .; DNA: TGTGCCAGCAGCCAAGGTTCATATACGCAGTATTTT; CDR3: CASSQGSYTQYF
V: TRBV9; J: TRBJ2-7; D: TRBD2; size: once; DNA: TGTGCCAGCAGCGTAGTTGGGACTAGCGTACGCGAGCAGTACTTC; CDR3: CASSVVGTSVREQYF
V: TRBV6-1; J: TRBJ2-7; D: TRBD1; size: once; DNA: TGTGCCAGCAGTGGATGGACAGGGGGCTACGAGCAGTACTTC; CDR3: CASSGWTGGYEQYF
V: TRBV19; J: TRBJ2-5; D: TRBD1; size: .; DNA: TGTGCCAGCACAAGATCCGGGACAGCGAAACAAGAGACCCAGTACTTC; CDR3: CASTRSGTAKQETQYF
V: TRBV5-1; J: TRBJ2-2; D: TRBD1; size: .; DNA: TGCGCCAGCAGCTTGACAGGGGACACCGGGGAGCTGTTTTTT; CDR3: CASSLTGDTGELFF
V: TRBV4-1; J: TRBJ1-2; D: .; size: .; DNA: TGCGCCAGCAGCCAAAGGGAGGGCTACACCTTC; CDR3: CASSQREGYTF
V: TRBV19; J: TRBJ1-1; D: TRBD1; size: .; DNA: TGTGCCAGTAGTATGTTACGTCTCCAGGGCAGGGGGCACGAAGCTTTCTTT; CDR3: CASSMLRLQGRGHEAFF
V: TRBV6-5; J: TRBJ1-4; D: .; size: .; DNA: TGTGCCACAAAGGGGGGGTTTTCGGAAAAACTGTTTTTT; CDR3: CATKGGFSEKLFF
V: TRBV30; J: TRBJ2-1; D: TRBD2; size: .; DNA: TGTGCCTGGAGGGGACTAGCGGCTTACAATGAGCAGTTCTTC; CDR3: CAWRGLAAYNEQFF
V: TRBV4-2; J: TRBJ1-1; D: .; size: medium-sized; DNA: TGTGCCAGCAGCCAAGATCGCAGGATTTTTGCTTTCTTT; CDR3: CASSQDRRIFAFF
V: TRBV5-4; J: TRBJ2-1; D: TRBD2; size: .; DNA: TGTGCCAGCAGCTTGAGCGGGGGAGGCAGCAATGAGCAGTTCTTC; CDR3: CASSLSGGGSNEQFF
V: TRBV7-6; J: TRBJ2-1; D: .; size: .; DNA: TGTGCCAGCAGCTTGAAATCGAGCTCCTACAATGAGCAGTTCTTC; CDR3: CASSLKSSSYNEQFF
V: TRBV30; J: TRBJ1-1; D: TRBD1; size: .; DNA: TGTGCCTGGAGGGACAGGGGGCAAAGGGAAGCTTTCTTT; CDR3: CAWRDRGQREAFF
V: TRBV7-8; J: TRBJ1-5; D: .; size: .; DNA: TGTGCCAGCAGCTTAACTGATTATCAGCCCCAGCATTTT; CDR3: CASSLTDYQPQHF
V: TRBV7-9; J: TRBJ2-7; D: TRBD1; size: .; DNA: TGTGCCATAGAAGGGGGCAACGTCTACGAGCAGTACTTC; CDR3: CAIEGGNVYEQYF
V: TRBV19; J: TRBJ2-7; D: .; size: .; DNA: TGTGCCAGTAGTATCAGGCAGGGGGGCGAGCAGTACTTC; CDR3: CASSIRQGGEQYF
V: TRBV7-2; J: TRBJ2-5; D: .; size: .; DNA: TGTGCCAGCAGCTTAGGAGGGCTACCCCAAGAGACCCAGTACTTC; CDR3: CASSLGGLPQETQYF
V: TRBV19; J: TRBJ1-2; D: TRBD1; size: .; DNA: TGTGCCAGTGGGACAGGGGGGTATGGCTACACCTTC; CDR3: CASGTGGYGYTF
V: TRBV6-6; J: TRBJ2-7; D: .; size: once; DNA: TGTGCCAGCAGTTACACTCACGAGCAGTACTTC; CDR3: CASSYTHEQYF
V: TRBV9; J: TRBJ1-2; D: TRBD1; size: .; DNA: TGTGCCAGCAGCGTAGTTTCCCCAGGGGGCGGCTACACCTTC; CDR3: CASSVVSPGGGYTF
V: TRBV19; J: TRBJ2-7; D: .; size: .; DNA: TGTGCCAGTAGTTGGGCAACCTCCTACGAGCAGTACTTC; CDR3: CASSWATSYEQYF
V: TRBV28; J: TRBJ1-5; D: .; size: .; DNA: TGTGCCAGCAGGAACGGTCAGCCCCAGCATTTT; CDR3: CASRNGQPQHF
V: TRBV14; J: TRBJ1-4; D: TRBD1; size: .; DNA: TGTGCCAGCAGCCAAGGACAGGGCGGGCCGCATGAAAAACTGTTTTTT; CDR3: CASSQGQGGPHEKLFF
V: TRBV5-8; J: TRBJ1-1; D: .; size: .; DNA: TGTGCCAGCAGAAACCGGGAGTCGAACACTGAAGCTTTCTTT; CDR3: CASRNRESNTEAFF
V: TRBV6-5; J: TRBJ1-1; D: .; size: .; DNA: TGTGCCAGCAGTTACTCAGGGGTTATGAACACTGAAGCTTTCTTT; CDR3: CASSYSGVMNTEAFF
V: TRBV6-5; J: TRBJ2-2; D: .; size: .; DNA: TGTGCCAGCAGTTACGCGAGAAGGAACACCGGGGAGCTGTTTTTT; CDR3: CASSYARRNTGELFF
V: TRBV6-4; J: TRBJ2-1; D: .; size: .; DNA: TGTGCCAGCAGTGACTCAGCTGATAATGAGCAGTTCTTC; CDR3: CASSDSADNEQFF
V: TRBV19; J: TRBJ1-3; D: .; size: .; DNA: TGTGCCAGCGGGGCCGGGGGGACCTATGGAAACACCATATATTTT; CDR3: CASGAGGTYGNTIYF
V: TRBV29-1; J: TRBJ2-3; D: TRBD2; size: .; DNA: TGCAGCGGCGTAGCGGGAGTCCCAGATACGCAGTATTTT; CDR3: CSGVAGVPDTQYF
V: TRBV2; J: TRBJ2-7; D: .; size: .; DNA: TGTGCCAGCAGTGAAGTCTCAGGGGTAGTCGCCTACGAGCAGTACTTC; CDR3: CASSEVSGVVAYEQYF
V: TRBV30; J: TRBJ2-5; D: TRBD1; size: .; DNA: TGTGCCTGGAGTGAGGACAGGGTGGCAAAGACCCAGTACTTC; CDR3: CAWSEDRVAKTQYF
V: TRBV7-9; J: TRBJ2-7; D: TRBD1; size: .; DNA: TGTGCCAGCAGCTTGGGACAGGGGGTTAGGGAGCAGTACTTC; CDR3: CASSLGQGVREQYF
V: TRBV5-1; J: TRBJ2-1; D: TRBD2; size: .; DNA: TGCGCCAGCAGCCTTACTAGCGGGGGTTACAATGAGCAGTTCTTC; CDR3: CASSLTSGGYNEQFF
V: TRBV9; J: TRBJ2-7; D: .; size: .; DNA: TGTGCCAGCGGCGACACCTACGAGCAGTACTTC; CDR3: CASGDTYEQYF
V: TRBV6-5; J: TRBJ1-1; D: TRBD1; size: .; DNA: TGTGCCAGCAGAACCTGGACAGGGGAGACTTTCTTT; CDR3: CASRTWTGETFF
V: TRBV6-4; J: TRBJ1-5; D: TRBD1; size: .; DNA: TGTGCCAGCAGCGCAACAGGGGATCAGCCCCAGCATTTT; CDR3: CASSATGDQPQHF
V: TRBV5-1; J: TRBJ2-7; D: TRBD1; size: .; DNA: TGCGCCAGCAGCTGGGCCAAAGCGACAGGGGCCTCCTACGAGCAGTACTTC; CDR3: CASSWAKATGASYEQYF
V: TRBV19; J: TRBJ2-1; D: TRBD2; size: once; DNA: TGTGCCAGTACCAGGACTAGCGGGGGTACCTACAATGAGCAGTTCTTC; CDR3: CASTRTSGGTYNEQFF
V: TRBV2; J: TRBJ1-3; D: .; size: .; DNA: TGTGCCAGCACCTCAACGGGAGCTGGAAACACCATATATTTT; CDR3: CASTSTGAGNTIYF
V: TRBV5-6; J: TRBJ1-2; D: .; size: .; DNA: TGTGCCAGCAGCTTGGGGTCAGGGGAATCCTATGGCTACACCTTC; CDR3: CASSLGSGESYGYTF
V: TRBV12-5; J: TRBJ1-5; D: .; size: .; DNA: TGTGCTAGTGGCCTAGGGGCGCCCGGACCCCAGCATTTT; CDR3: CASGLGAPGPQHF
V: TRBV19; J: TRBJ1-1; D: .; size: .; DNA: TGTGCCAGTAGTATGGGGGGATACACTGAAGCTTTCTTT; CDR3: CASSMGGYTEAFF
V: TRBV30; J: TRBJ1-2; D: .; size: .; DNA: TGTGCCTGGATCCAGGACAGCGACCTTAACTATGGCTACACCTTC; CDR3: CAWIQDSDLNYGYTF
V: TRBV11-3; J: TRBJ2-3; D: TRBD2; size: .; DNA: TGTGCCAGCAGCCAATACTCGGGACTAGAGAAAGATACGCAGTATTTT; CDR3: CASSQYSGLEKDTQYF
V: TRBV5-4; J: TRBJ2-2; D: .; size: .; DNA: TGTGCCAGCAGCTACACGGGGTTTTTCACCGGGGAGCTGTTTTTT; CDR3: CASSYTGFFTGELFF
V: TRBV11-2; J: TRBJ2-1; D: TRBD1; size: once; DNA: TGTGCCAGCACCTTGGGGAATGGACAGGGGTACAATGAGCAGTTCTTC; CDR3: CASTLGNGQGYNEQFF
V: TRBV6-4; J: TRBJ2-7; D: .; size: .; DNA: TGTGCCAGCAGTGACTCTCTTGATCATCCCGCGGGCTCCTACGAGCAGTACTTC; CDR3: CASSDSLDHPAGSYEQYF
V: TRBV30; J: TRBJ1-1; D: .; size: .; DNA: TGTGCCTGCCAAAGAGGGCCCCGAGAAGCTTTCTTT; CDR3: CACQRGPREAFF
V: TRBV18; J: TRBJ2-7; D: TRBD2; size: once; DNA: TGTGCCAGCTCACCTCTGGCTAGCGGGAGAGGAGAGCAGTACTTC; CDR3: CASSPLASGRGEQYF
V: TRBV21-1; J: TRBJ1-1; D: .; size: .; DNA: TGTGCCAGCAGCGCGCGGGACAGGAGGAACACTGAAGCTTTCTTT; CDR3: CASSARDRRNTEAFF
V: TRBV5-6; J: TRBJ2-3; D: .; size: .; DNA: TGTGCCAGCAGCTCCTACAGACAGGGCACAGATACGCAGTATTTT; CDR3: CASSSYRQGTDTQYF
V: TRBV27; J: TRBJ1-2; D: .; size: .; DNA: TGTGCCAGCAGTCTACAGGGAAACTATGGCTACACCTTC; CDR3: CASSLQGNYGYTF